These 9 T cell receptor beta chains came from one sample sequenced in a study of CD8+ T cells in alopecia areata. Extracted from the samples, RNA was reverse transcribed into cDNA to serve as the sequencing template. Sequenced by immunoSEQ multiplex PCR; TCRdb stores in-frame clones only, minus some. The sample contains about 250,000 clones, 60% of which appear only once. Treatment here: oral pan-JAK inhibitor, 5-10 mg twice daily. Sequencing was performed on CD4+ T cells sorted from blood, taken around week 53, from a patient treated with tofacitinib. These receptors all come from a human donor with alopecia areata.

The rearrangement links TRBV5-1 to TRBJ2-2; unclear D gene. Trimming took off 0 bases at V and 6 bases at J, with 9 bases between the two ends. Looked up from germline, CDR1 is SGHRS and CDR2 is YFSETQ. This CDR3 spans 14 amino acids. CDR3 nucleotide sequence: TGCGCCAGCAGCTTGGGGCAGCTCCCCGGGGAGCTGTTTTTT. Translation: CASSLGQLPGELFF.

The chain joins TRBV5-4 to TRBJ1-2; a weak D match, TRBD1 (5 bases). V lost 4 bases and J lost 0, with 10 bases in between. This CDR3 contains 14 residues. CDR1 is SGHNT, CDR2 YYREEE, per germline (reference sequence). The CDR3 DNA sequence: TGTGCCAGCAGCGCACAGGCCTCTAACTATGGCTACACCTTC. Translation gives CASSAQASNYGYTF.

This rearrangement joins TRBV5-6 to TRBJ2-3; possible D gene TRBD2, 5 bases. Germline CDR1 is SGHDT and CDR2 is YYEEEE. CDR3 length: 15 amino acids. V gave up 4 bases and J gave up 4 bases, with 16 bases separating them. CDR3 bases: TGTGCCAGCAGCACGAGACGGGGATCTCCAGATACGCAGTATTTT. This codes for CASSTRRGSPDTQYF.

This clone has just a few counts. The rearrangement uses TRBV19 and TRBJ2-2; tentatively, D is TRBD1 (6 bases). With 5 bases removed from V and 6 bases from J, the gap between germline ends came to 13 bases. CDR1 is LNHDA and CDR2 is SQIVND in the germline V gene (reference sequence). This CDR3 contains 14 residues. Here the CDR3 reads CASSSRTEAGELFF. CDR3 DNA sequence: TGTGCCAGTAGTTCCAGGACAGAAGCCGGGGAGCTGTTTTTT.

The rearrangement uses TRBV29-1 and TRBJ2-7; D is perhaps TRBD2 (5 bases). V shed 7 bases and J shed 6 bases, with 13 bases lying between them. The germline V gene has CDR1 SQVTM and CDR2 ANQGSEA. The CDR3 sequence is 11 residues long. The CDR3 region has the DNA TGCAGCGGTAACAAGGCGGGCGAGCAGTACTTC. Residues: CSGNKAGEQYF.

The CDR3 region has the DNA TGTGCCAGCTACTGGGACACCGGGGAGCTGTTTTTT. It codes for CASYWDTGELFF. The V gene is TRBV2, the J gene TRBJ2-2; no clear D gene. The CDR3 loop spans 12 amino acids. The germline CDR1 and CDR2 sequences are SNHLY and FYNNEI. Trimming cost V 8 bases and J 3 bases, with 7 bases left between them.

This clone has just a few counts. V and J are TRBV19 and TRBJ2-7; 8 nucleotides line up with TRBD1. With V trimmed by 7 bases and J by 0 bases, 8 bases remained unmatched. CDR3 length: 15 amino acids. Germline lookup yields CDR1 LNHDA and CDR2 SQIVND (reference sequence). The CDR3 nucleotides are TGTGCCAGTACCATCGGGACAGGAGTCTCCTACGAGCAGTACTTC. This sequence encodes CASTIGTGVSYEQYF.

This clone was detected only a few times. CDR3 DNA: TGTGCCAGCAGCACGGGGACTAGCTTTGAGCAGTTCTTC. Translated, it gives CASSTGTSFEQFF. The chain carries TRBV5-4 and TRBJ2-1; 9 bases align to TRBD2. Per germline, CDR1 SGHNT and CDR2 YYREEE (reference sequence). The CDR3 runs 13 residues. V lost 4 bases and J lost 9; bases outside the gene matches: 5.

The J gene is TRBJ2-1, the V gene TRBV30, with TRBD2 identical over 16 bases. The junction had 15 bases not matched to a gene; V was cut back by 8 bases and J by 5 bases. CDR1 and CDR2 (germline): GTSNPN, SVGIG (reference sequence). CDR3 length equals 18 residues. The CDR3 nucleotides read TGTGCCGGGAAAGGGACTAGCGGGGGGGCCCTCCGGCACAATGAGCAGTTCTTC. Translation: CAGKGTSGGALRHNEQFF.